The text below deals with one TCR beta chain. This clone's antigen is unknown. Base quality data are lacking; no much larger clone is found one base away. This specimen comes from a study of T-cell reconstitution after alpha-beta-depleted transplantation in children (TCRdb year 2016). In the study overall: T-cell immune reconstitution after TCRalphabeta/CD19-depleted allogeneic hematopoietic cell transplantation in children was quantitatively tracked in the study by means of TCR repertoire profiling. General conclusions and limits of the study: In some patients, high TCRbeta diversity at day 60 was attributed to recipient T cells and intrathymic progenitors that had survived conditioning. About two months after transplant, the apparently early recovery of alphabetaT-cell counts reportedly depended on just several hundred clones that had expanded rapidly and came from non-depleted graft cells. Hyperexpanded clone frequencies declined over subsequent months; after one year, T-cell counts and TCRbeta diversity were mostly attributed to newly produced T cells.

Libraries were made using PCR. Sequencing was performed on an Illumina HiSeq 2500. TCR library preparation used molecular barcoding, with unique molecular identifiers applied to normalize quantification of the TCRbeta repertoire. TCRdb reanalyzed the raw reads on its own, using fastp at Q25 for trimming and MiXCR for clone calling, and kept in-frame beta chains. Entries are consolidated by CDR3 protein sequence, retaining the most common genes and DNA. This sample is represented by some 600,000 distinct CDR3 sequences; 13% of them were singletons. The ten largest clones represent 2.2% of the sample. V sheds 2 bases and J sheds 12 bases, leaving 11 bases between their ends. The CDR3 spans 12 residues, from the cysteine through the phenylalanine. Only the CDR3 DNA stays, 36 bases, in frame from base 1. This sample's treatment or condition label indicates: allogeneic hematopoietic cell transplantation with graft depleted of TCRalphabeta T cells and CD19 B cells. The children who served as transplant recipients had been given grafts of TCRalphabeta/CD19-depleted allogeneic hematopoietic cells.

The sequence joins TRBV12-3 or TRBV12-4 to TRBJ2-1; a weak D assignment points to TRBD1 (6 bases agree). This sample comprised PBMCs, mostly from graft donor cells, obtained 360 days after TCRalphabeta/CD19-depleted stem cell transplant. The TCR originated in a male patient between 10 and 17 years old who had a stem cell transplant for acute myeloid leukemia, so the T cells may come from the graft donor. The bases read TGTGCCAGCAGTTTACGCACAGGGTTGCAGTTCTTC. It translates to CASSLRTGLQFF.